The 7 T cell receptor beta chains given below trace back to one sample, sequenced in a study of T cells expressing NK-cell markers. TCRdb reprocessed the 5' RACE reads and keeps a single row for each CDR3 protein, giving no DNA. The repertoire table contains some 340,000 distinct CDR3 sequences. The sequencing input was blood T cells: a sorted CD56 or NKG2C T cell subset, CD4+ or CD8+ T cells, or bulk PBMC T cells (not recorded which). The receptors derive from a man aged 18-75 years in good health.

The chain recombines TRBV5-4 with TRBJ1-2. The CDR3 has 11 amino acids. The germline V gene has CDR1 SGHNT and CDR2 YYREEE (reference sequence). The CDR3 sequence is CAIKGFGGYTF.

The V and J genes are TRBV12-3 or TRBV12-4 and TRBJ1-4. This CDR3 comprises 15 residues. CDR3 sequence: CASSLGRGGQEKLFF.

The V and J genes are TRBV11-2 and TRBJ2-3; no DNA is available, so the TRBD1 call from TCRdb remains unchecked. This CDR3 has 15 amino acids. Germline V gene data show CDR1 as SGHAT and CDR2 as FQNNGV. CDR3 region: CASSVTGTASNTQYF.

The chain has TRBV20-1 and TRBJ2-5; TCRdb calls TRBD2, which cannot be checked without DNA. This CDR3 spans 15 amino acids. Germline V CDR1 and CDR2: DFQATT, SNEGSKA (reference sequence). The CDR3 here is CSAHSGGVLGETQYF.

The chain uses TRBV5-1 and TRBJ1-6. Germline CDR1 SGHRS, CDR2 YFSETQ. This CDR3 comprises 15 residues. This CDR3 reads CASSLGGRANSPLHF.

The chain is built from TRBV6-1 and TRBJ1-2; TCRdb proposes TRBD1, but this gene call is untestable without DNA. The CDR3 has 13 amino acids. Germline V gives CDR1 MNHNS, CDR2 SASEGT. This CDR3 is CASRKTGSWFHTF.

The chain couples TRBV6-5 to TRBJ2-1; TCRdb selects TRBD1, and the lack of DNA leaves this call unchecked. Germline V gene data show CDR1 as MNHEY and CDR2 as SVGAGI. The CDR3 extends over 15 amino acids. The CDR3 loop is CASSYNREGYNEQFF.